This T cell receptor beta chain derives from a study of blood T cells in healthy people across ages. Germline-derived CDR1 and CDR2 are SEHNR and FQNEAQ (reference sequence). Trimming pared 6 bases from V and 1 base from J, leaving 13 bases between. CDR3 length: 15 residues. Alongside a J-beta primer mix, a sample-barcoded 5' primer served in a second PCR lasting roughly 7 to 11 cycles. In TCRdb, the 5' RACE reads were re-called with MiXCR into one record per CDR3 protein. The profile shows roughly 860,000 distinct CDR3 sequences, 62% of them singletons. This sequence was found in a man aged 25-45 years in good health. Sequenced sample: blood. The V and J genes are TRBV7-9 and TRBJ2-1; no firm D call. The CDR3 nucleotides read TGTGCCAGCAGAGACGTGGGCGGATCCTACAATGAGCAGTTCTTC. Amino acid sequence: CASRDVGGSYNEQFF.